This T cell receptor (beta chain) was retrieved from a study of T cells after yellow fever vaccination. Study in general: Preparation of the low-cell-number fractions used SMART-Seq v4 Ultra Low Input.

CDR3 length: 16 amino acids. Trimming took 4 bases from V and 0 from J, leaving 15 bases between them. CDR1 and CDR2 (germline): LGHNA, YSLEER. 5'RACE template switching added a universal primer site and UMIs to TCR cDNA. TCRdb called the 5' RACE reads again in MiXCR, with one record for every CDR3 protein. Of 150,000 to 200,000 distinct CDR3 sequences listed, roughly 9.6% are singletons. The TCR was taken from a man aged 18-30 years who received the YFV17D yellow fever vaccine. The source was CD8+ T cells sorted from PBMCs, collected 15 days after the yellow fever booster vaccination. This chain links TRBV4-3 with TRBJ1-1; D gene unclear. CDR3 sequence reads: CASSPSRGFMNTEAFF. CDR3 DNA sequence: TGCGCCAGCAGCCCAAGCCGGGGTTTTATGAACACTGAAGCTTTCTTT.